This is a list of T cell receptor beta chains from one sample in a study of cytomegalovirus exposure and HLA in healthy donors. Profiling relied on immunoSEQ multiplex PCR, and the TCRdb table lists in-frame clones only, not all of them. Of some 160,000 clones in the sample, about 64% were seen once. The sequencing input was PBMCs. These receptors were obtained from a man in his 60s in good health and CMV-seronegative. Both conserved end residues are part of each CDR3. D genes are given only for firm matches. Only some rows state a clone size, as once, few, many or a class for expanded clones.

j_call: TRBJ1-1
v_call: TRBV27
d_call: -
clone_size: once
cdr3_nt: TGTGCCAGCAGTTCCGACAATTCCCTCTACACTGAAGCTTTCTTT
cdr3_aa: CASSSDNSLYTEAFF

j_call: TRBJ1-2
v_call: TRBV11-2
d_call: -
clone_size: once
cdr3_nt: TGTGCCAGCAGCTTCGGCCAGTCAGGCGTCCCCTCCGGCTACACCTTC
cdr3_aa: CASSFGQSGVPSGYTF

j_call: TRBJ2-2
v_call: TRBV5-3
d_call: TRBD1
clone_size: -
cdr3_nt: TGTGCCAGAACCGGGACAGGGGGCCCGCCGGAGAACACCGGGGAGCTGTTTTTT
cdr3_aa: CARTGTGGPPENTGELFF

j_call: TRBJ2-7
v_call: TRBV2
d_call: -
clone_size: -
cdr3_nt: TGTGCCAGCAGTGAACAGGGTCAATCCTACGAGCAGTACTTC
cdr3_aa: CASSEQGQSYEQYF

j_call: TRBJ2-3
v_call: TRBV6-6
d_call: TRBD2
clone_size: once
cdr3_nt: TGTGCCAGCAGCCTACTAGCGGGAGGGGGAGATACGCAGTATTTT
cdr3_aa: CASSLLAGGGDTQYF

j_call: TRBJ2-5
v_call: TRBV2
d_call: TRBD2
clone_size: once
cdr3_nt: TGTGCCAGCAGTGACCGGGGGGGAGGGCCTCGTCCCGAGACCCAGTACTTC
cdr3_aa: CASSDRGGGPRPETQYF

j_call: TRBJ2-1
v_call: TRBV6-1
d_call: TRBD2
clone_size: once
cdr3_nt: TGTGCCAGCAGACTAGCGGGAGACAATGAGCAGTTCTTC
cdr3_aa: CASRLAGDNEQFF

j_call: TRBJ2-7
v_call: TRBV7-9
d_call: TRBD1
clone_size: -
cdr3_nt: TGTGCCAGCAGCTCCGGGACAGGCGTACCCTACGAGCAGTACTTC
cdr3_aa: CASSSGTGVPYEQYF

j_call: TRBJ2-5
v_call: TRBV7-3
d_call: TRBD2
clone_size: -
cdr3_nt: TGTGCCAGCAGCTTAAGGACCCGGACTAGCGGACAAGAGACCCAGTACTTC
cdr3_aa: CASSLRTRTSGQETQYF

j_call: TRBJ2-5
v_call: TRBV28
d_call: -
clone_size: -
cdr3_nt: TGTGCCAGCAGTTTACCGGCGGTACAAGAGACCCAGTACTTC
cdr3_aa: CASSLPAVQETQYF

j_call: TRBJ2-1
v_call: TRBV27
d_call: TRBD2
clone_size: -
cdr3_nt: TGTGCCAGCAGTTCGGGACTAGCAGCCTACAATGAGCAGTTCTTC
cdr3_aa: CASSSGLAAYNEQFF

j_call: TRBJ1-3
v_call: TRBV10-3
d_call: TRBD1
clone_size: once
cdr3_nt: TGTGCCATCCTCGGACAGGGGGCGAGCTCTGGAAACACCATATATTTT
cdr3_aa: CAILGQGASSGNTIYF

j_call: TRBJ2-6
v_call: TRBV9
d_call: -
clone_size: -
cdr3_nt: TGTGCCAGCAGCGTAGCGAGTACTGGGGCCAACGTCCTGACTTTC
cdr3_aa: CASSVASTGANVLTF

j_call: TRBJ2-5
v_call: TRBV28
d_call: TRBD1
clone_size: few
cdr3_nt: TGTGCCAGCAGTTTAGACAGGGGGTCCGCTGAGGAGACCCAGTACTTC
cdr3_aa: CASSLDRGSAEETQYF

j_call: TRBJ1-1
v_call: TRBV5-4
d_call: -
clone_size: -
cdr3_nt: TGTGCCAGCAGTTTGGGGGCCAGGGGGAACACTGAAGCTTTCTTT
cdr3_aa: CASSLGARGNTEAFF

j_call: TRBJ1-4
v_call: TRBV28
d_call: TRBD1
clone_size: -
cdr3_nt: TGTGCCAGCAGTTTCCCTCCGACAGGGATTGAAAAACTGTTTTTT
cdr3_aa: CASSFPPTGIEKLFF

j_call: TRBJ2-3
v_call: TRBV5-6
d_call: TRBD2
clone_size: -
cdr3_nt: TGTGCCAGCATTTTAGCGGGAGCGATGGATACGCAGTATTTT
cdr3_aa: CASILAGAMDTQYF

j_call: TRBJ2-7
v_call: TRBV2
d_call: -
clone_size: -
cdr3_nt: TGTGCCAGCAGTGCTGGCTCCCGTCAATACGAGCAGTACTTC
cdr3_aa: CASSAGSRQYEQYF

j_call: TRBJ1-5
v_call: TRBV2
d_call: -
clone_size: once
cdr3_nt: TGTGCCAGCAACACCCAGGGTCCCAATCAGCCCCAGCATTTT
cdr3_aa: CASNTQGPNQPQHF

j_call: TRBJ1-1
v_call: TRBV6-6
d_call: TRBD1
clone_size: -
cdr3_nt: TGTGCCAGCAGCAGTAGACAGGGCGGAGGCACTGAAGCTTTCTTT
cdr3_aa: CASSSRQGGGTEAFF

j_call: TRBJ2-4
v_call: TRBV30
d_call: TRBD2
clone_size: -
cdr3_nt: TGTGCCTGGAGTGTAGGCGGGAGCAAAAACATTCAGTACTTC
cdr3_aa: CAWSVGGSKNIQYF

j_call: TRBJ1-1
v_call: TRBV28
d_call: -
clone_size: -
cdr3_nt: TGTGCCAGCAGTTTTATCGGAGGTAACACTGAAGCTTTCTTT
cdr3_aa: CASSFIGGNTEAFF

j_call: TRBJ1-3
v_call: TRBV30
d_call: TRBD1
clone_size: -
cdr3_nt: TGTGCCTGGAGTAAGGGACAGTCGGGAAACACCATATATTTT
cdr3_aa: CAWSKGQSGNTIYF

j_call: TRBJ2-7
v_call: TRBV14
d_call: TRBD2
clone_size: -
cdr3_nt: TGTGCCAGCAGCGCAAGAAACACTAGCGGCCTCTGGGGCGAGCAGTACTTC
cdr3_aa: CASSARNTSGLWGEQYF